This note documents a single TCR beta chain sequence. What it binds is not known. This sample is drawn from a study of brain T cells in children with intractable seizures. Study-wide points: Viral specificity was inferred only from CDR3 similarity; HCMV serostatus was unknown.

Sequencing used immunoSEQ multiplex PCR; TCRdb keeps in-frame clones, though not all of them. The table lists 88,000 or so clones, about 90% of them singletons. The V and J ends lost 0 bases and 5 bases, in that order; junction bases with no gene match: 4. CDR1 and CDR2 (germline): SGHNT, YYREEE (reference sequence). The CDR3 is made up of 14 amino acids. The sequenced cases were selected for having the highest brain T cell transcript signatures. The sequence derives from a girl aged 2-9 years with Rasmussen encephalitis and intractable seizures. Material: peripheral blood, obtained at surgery. The V and J genes are TRBV5-4 and TRBJ2-5; 7 bases map to TRBD2. The CDR3 protein is CASSLVLGGETQYF. The CDR3 nucleotides are TGTGCCAGCAGCTTGGTTCTGGGGGGGGAGACCCAGTACTTC.